This TCR beta chain came from a study of identical twins. The V and J ends lost 0 bases and 4 bases respectively, with 11 bases between them. Germline V gives CDR1 SGHRS, CDR2 YFSETQ. CDR3 size: 15 residues. This clonotype was counted many times. cDNA molecules carried unique molecular identifiers, and template switching added a universal primer site. Using its own MiXCR run on the 5' RACE reads, TCRdb lists one record per CDR3 protein. The sample lists 1.5 million to 2 million distinct CDR3 sequences; less than 40% were seen once. This TCR was recovered from a newborn girl in good health. V usage is TRBV5-1 and J usage is TRBJ2-4; the D is unclear. The sequenced sample was cord blood. The CDR3 spells CASSLEAPQKNIQYF. The DNA for the CDR3 is TGCGCCAGCAGCTTGGAGGCACCTCAAAAAAACATTCAGTACTTC.